The rows below give T cell receptor beta chains drawn from one sample of a study of T cell changes during pregnancy in multiple sclerosis. The repertoire was sequenced with immunoSEQ multiplex PCR; TCRdb's copy has only in-frame clones and lacks some. The sample yields over 10,000 clones, about 87% seen once. The sample here was CD8+ T cells from peripheral blood mononuclear cells, taken in the second trimester of pregnancy. These receptors were collected from a female donor in good health, enrolled as a control in a pregnancy study. Each CDR3 is given without its conserved first and last residue. Only part of the rows carry a size: once, few, many, or a class if the clone is expanded.

v_gene | abundance | CDR3aa
TRBV6-4 | medium-sized | ASSGGAHNEQF
TRBV7-9 | NA | ASGENTEAF
TRBV19 | NA | ASSIMPSGNNEQF
TRBV4-3 | NA | ASSQDRGQGYEQY
TRBV9 | NA | ASSVGGASGELF
TRBV7-9 | NA | ASSPESTDTQY
TRBV5-6 | NA | ASSRGGGDTQY
TRBV4-1 | NA | ASSGDRDEQF
TRBV27 | NA | ASSLAGERNEQF
TRBV7-2 | NA | ASSPCRLCAF
TRBV2 | NA | ASSLNGRQGVTEAF
TRBV6-1 | NA | ASVGAEVGAF
TRBV5-1 | NA | ASSLASPTNTEAF
TRBV7-9 | NA | ASSVHPTEAF
TRBV9 | once | ASSDALAGGFEQF
TRBV29-1 | NA | SVEEITGSDGYT
TRBV11-2 | NA | ASSFSRSTGELF